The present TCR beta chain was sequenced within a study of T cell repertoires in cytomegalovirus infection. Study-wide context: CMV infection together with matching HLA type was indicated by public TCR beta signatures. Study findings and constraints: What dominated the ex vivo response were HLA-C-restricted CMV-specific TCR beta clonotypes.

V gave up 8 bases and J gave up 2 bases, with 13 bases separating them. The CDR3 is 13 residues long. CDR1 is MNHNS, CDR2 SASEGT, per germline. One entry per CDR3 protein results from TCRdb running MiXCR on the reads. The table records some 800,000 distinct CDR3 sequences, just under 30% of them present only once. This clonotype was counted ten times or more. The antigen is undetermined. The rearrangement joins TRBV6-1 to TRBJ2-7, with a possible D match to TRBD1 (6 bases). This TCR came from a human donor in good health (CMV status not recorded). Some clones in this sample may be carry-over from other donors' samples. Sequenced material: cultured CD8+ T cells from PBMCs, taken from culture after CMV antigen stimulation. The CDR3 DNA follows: TGTGCCAGCGGCCGGACAGCCACCTACGAGCAGTACGTC. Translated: CASGRTATYEQYV.